This T cell receptor beta chain was obtained from a study of early T cells in non-severe SARS-CoV-2 infection. On the study more broadly: Whole-blood bulk RNA, unsorted, was sequenced, and chains were unpaired.

Germline V CDR1 and CDR2: SGHAT, FQNNGV. The CDR3 covers 12 residues. The TCR library protocol was used to attach unique molecular identifiers. These identifiers were attached to individual cDNA molecules. TCRdb re-called the 5' RACE reads with MiXCR, one entry per CDR3 protein. The sample has approximately 89,000 distinct CDR3 sequences, 11% to 15% seen once. This clonotype was found many times. The junction does not match germline at one end; this may be a read error. Material: whole blood. The source of this sequence is an adult who was a healthcare worker with PCR-confirmed SARS-CoV-2 infection or an uninfected control (not recorded which). V is TRBV11-2 and J is TRBJ2-5; tentative D call: TRBD1 (5 bases). CDR3 bases: TGTGCCAGCAGTTTAGGGGCAGAGACCCAGTACTTC. It codes for CASSLGAETQYF.